This TCR beta chain was sequenced during a study of OX40 agonist ivuxolimab in advanced cancers. Study information: Patients were treated with intravenous ivuxolimab, dosed at 0.01 to 10 mg/kg and infused every 2 weeks. Partial responses were achieved by three patients, of whom one had hepatocellular carcinoma and two had cutaneous melanoma.

Assay: immunoSEQ multiplex PCR; the TCRdb copy retains only in-frame clones and omits some. The repertoire has tens of thousands of clones, around 91% of them found once; the top ten carry about 10%. CDR1 and CDR2 from the germline V gene are SGHAT and FQNNGV. The CDR3 has 15 amino acids. The ends were cut back, 0 bases at V and 0 bases at J, with 8 bases in the middle. Sequencing used CD4+ or CD8+ T cells sorted from blood, obtained in a trial of the OX40 agonist ivuxolimab. The TCR was taken from an adult with an advanced solid tumor such as melanoma, head and neck, liver or kidney cancer. The chain carries TRBV11-2 and TRBJ1-2; D is unclear. The CDR3 DNA reads as TGTGCCAGCAGCTTAGATAGAGCCACTAACTATGGCTACACCTTC. It translates to CASSLDRATNYGYTF.